The 22 T cell receptor beta chains below come from one sample, sequenced in a study of cytomegalovirus exposure and HLA in healthy donors. Clones were read by immunoSEQ multiplex PCR, and TCRdb kept only the in-frame ones, dropping some. This table has roughly 75,000 clones, about 85% appearing once. Source material: PBMCs. These receptors originate from a man aged 25-45 years in good health and CMV-seronegative.

This chain joins TRBV4-1 and TRBJ2-7; D is possibly TRBD2 (6 bases). The V gene's germline CDR1 is MGHRA and CDR2 YSYEKL. Trimming removed 3 bases at V and 7 bases at J, with 10 bases between. This CDR3 is 12 amino acids long. CDR3 sequence (DNA): TGCGCCAGCAGCCAGCTGGGAGGAGAGCAGTACTTC. Translated, it gives CASSQLGGEQYF.

This clone was seen more than once but under ten times. The chain employs TRBV18 and TRBJ2-2; D gene ambiguous. Per germline, CDR1 KGHSH and CDR2 LQKENI. The ends were cut back, 4 bases at V and 7 bases at J, with 7 bases in the middle. This CDR3 contains 12 residues. The CDR3: CASSQPNGELFF. The CDR3 region has the DNA TGTGCCAGCTCACAACCCAACGGGGAGCTGTTTTTT.

This sequence joins TRBV9 and TRBJ2-4; tentatively, D is TRBD2 (5 bases). CDR3 length equals 15 residues. CDR1 is SGDLS, CDR2 YYNGEE, per germline. The germline V and J ends were trimmed by 4 bases and 0 bases, with 11 bases remaining between them. The CDR3 nucleotides read TGTGCCAGCAGCTCCGGACTCCTAGCCAAAAACATTCAGTACTTC. This sequence encodes CASSSGLLAKNIQYF.

This rearrangement joins TRBV7-3 to TRBJ2-1; TRBD2 matches at 9 bases. In germline, CDR1 is SGHTA, CDR2 FQGTGA. The CDR3 has 15 amino acids. Trimming took 2 bases from V and 8 from J; bases not matched to a gene: 7. DNA for the CDR3: TGTGCCAGCAGCTTAGGCGGGGGGGCCATGGATGAGCAGTTCTTC. It codes for CASSLGGGAMDEQFF.

The V gene is TRBV7-9, the J gene TRBJ1-3; no firm D call. The CDR3 sequence is 15 residues long. V was cut by 5 bases and J by 0 bases, with 11 bases left in between. From germline, CDR1 is SEHNR and CDR2 FQNEAQ (reference sequence). CDR3 residues: CASSPTGVSGNTIYF. The CDR3 DNA follows: TGTGCCAGCAGCCCGACCGGGGTCTCTGGAAACACCATATATTTT.

V usage is TRBV9 and J usage is TRBJ2-7, with D perhaps TRBD2 (6 bases). Trimming shortened V by 1 base and J by 0 bases, and 17 bases separated the two germline ends. Germline V gene sequence: CDR1 SGDLS, CDR2 YYNGEE. This CDR3 spans 17 amino acids. The DNA for the CDR3 is TGTGCCAGCAGCGTATATCCGGGGGTAGATAGCTCCTACGAGCAGTACGTC. Protein product: CASSVYPGVDSSYEQYV.

The V call is TRBV19, the J call TRBJ1-2, with D perhaps matching TRBD1 (5 bases). The CDR3 loop spans 15 amino acids. In germline, CDR1 is LNHDA, CDR2 SQIVND (reference sequence). Trimming removed 4 bases at V and 5 bases at J, with 17 bases between. CDR3 loop: CASSNRQPPPYGYTF. In DNA form, the CDR3 reads TGTGCCAGTAGTAACCGACAGCCCCCTCCTTATGGCTACACCTTC.

This chain joins TRBV18 and TRBJ1-1; D not certain. The V and J ends lost 7 bases and 0 bases respectively, with 12 bases between them. CDR3 size: 14 residues. Germline V lookup: CDR1 KGHSH, CDR2 LQKENI. Written as DNA, the CDR3 is TGTGCCAGCTTAGTGACTCCTATGAACACTGAAGCTTTCTTT. It is translated as CASLVTPMNTEAFF. Variable domain in full (rest from reference TRBV18 and TRBJ1-1): NAGVMQNPRHLVRRRGQEARLRCSPMKGHSHVYWYRQLPEEGLKFMVYLQKENIIDESGMPKERFSAEFPKEGPSILRIQQVVRGDSAAYFCASLVTPMNTEAFFGQGTRLTVV.

V gene TRBV9 combines with J gene TRBJ2-2, with D possibly TRBD2 on 5 matching bases. Germline loops: CDR1 SGDLS, CDR2 YYNGEE. The CDR3 totals 13 residues. Trimming removed 2 bases at V and 6 bases at J, with 8 bases between. CDR3 amino acids: CASSVGSPGELFF. The CDR3, as DNA: TGTGCCAGCAGCGTTGGGAGCCCCGGGGAGCTGTTTTTT. Based on the CDR3 plus reference TRBV9 and TRBJ2-2, the full variable domain is DSGVTQTPKHLITATGQRVTLRCSPRSGDLSVYWYQQSLDQGLQFLIQYYNGEERAKGNILERFSAQQFPDLHSELNLSSLELGDSALYFCASSVGSPGELFFGEGSRLTVL.

Judged by abundance, this clone is medium-sized. J is TRBJ2-5 and V is TRBV27, with 7 bases identical to TRBD2. Germline-derived CDR1 and CDR2 are MNHEY and SMNVEV (reference sequence). This CDR3 comprises 14 residues. V gave up 3 bases and J gave up 2 bases; unmatched junction bases: 3. The CDR3 DNA reads TGTGCCAGCAGTTTTACGGGAGGTCAAGAGACCCAGTACTTC. It yields the protein CASSFTGGQETQYF.

This clone was recorded only once. The chain joins TRBV7-9 to TRBJ1-3, with D hard to call. The V gene's germline CDR1 is SEHNR and CDR2 FQNEAQ (reference sequence). Trimming shortened V by 5 bases and J by 0 bases, and 11 bases separated the two germline ends. The CDR3 is 15 amino acids. The chain's CDR3 is CASSHRGPSGNTIYF. The CDR3 nucleotides read TGTGCCAGCAGCCACCGTGGGCCCTCTGGAAACACCATATATTTT.

This clone was counted once. This chain connects TRBV25-1 to TRBJ1-1; 7 bases line up with TRBD1. J was trimmed by 5 bases and V by 10 bases; bases with no gene match: 7. Germline loops: CDR1 MGHDK, CDR2 SYGVNS. There are 12 residues in the CDR3. CDR3: CATRQGFTEAFF. In DNA form, the CDR3 reads TGTGCCACAAGACAGGGTTTTACTGAAGCTTTCTTT.

The V call is TRBV18, the J call TRBJ2-4; possible D gene TRBD2, 6 bases. The CDR3 length is 18 residues. Germline V CDR1 and CDR2: KGHSH, LQKENI. The V gene lost 1 base and the J gene lost 0 bases, with 16 bases spanning the gap. CDR3 bases: TGTGCCAGCTCACCACGCGGGGATAGCCCCGTAGCCAAAAACATTCAGTACTTC. This gives the protein CASSPRGDSPVAKNIQYF. Filled out from reference TRBV18 and TRBJ2-4, the complete variable domain reads NAGVMQNPRHLVRRRGQEARLRCSPMKGHSHVYWYRQLPEEGLKFMVYLQKENIIDESGMPKERFSAEFPKEGPSILRIQQVVRGDSAAYFCASSPRGDSPVAKNIQYFGAGTRLSVL.

The DNA of the CDR3 is TGTGCCAGTAGTACCTTTCTAAGGGGAATGGAAGCTTTCTTT. It yields the protein CASSTFLRGMEAFF. V and J are TRBV19 and TRBJ1-1, with a tentative D call TRBD1 (5 bases). V was trimmed by 4 bases and J by 8 bases, leaving 17 bases between them. Germline loops: CDR1 LNHDA, CDR2 SQIVND (reference sequence). This CDR3 region has 14 residues.

The chain joins TRBV5-4 to TRBJ1-2; the match to TRBD1 covers 7 bases. Looked up from germline, CDR1 is SGHNT and CDR2 is YYREEE (reference sequence). J gave up 0 bases and V 6 bases, and 11 bases lay outside the gene matches. The CDR3 length is 16 residues. The CDR3 nucleotides are TGTGCCAGCAACGCAGGGGGGACAGTTACTAACTATGGCTACACCTTC. Residues: CASNAGGTVTNYGYTF.

The rearrangement joins TRBV18 to TRBJ1-1, with 8 positions matching TRBD1. V shed 3 bases and J 3 bases; nucleotides not matched to a gene: 6. This CDR3 comprises 15 residues. Germline V CDR1 and CDR2: KGHSH, LQKENI. The CDR3 nucleotides are TGTGCCAGCTCACCCGACAGGGGTTGGCACACTGAAGCTTTCTTT. Protein: CASSPDRGWHTEAFF. Drawing the rest from reference TRBV18 and TRBJ1-1, the complete variable domain is NAGVMQNPRHLVRRRGQEARLRCSPMKGHSHVYWYRQLPEEGLKFMVYLQKENIIDESGMPKERFSAEFPKEGPSILRIQQVVRGDSAAYFCASSPDRGWHTEAFFGQGTRLTVV.

The chain has TRBV2 and TRBJ1-2; the match to TRBD1 covers 10 bases. There are 14 residues in the CDR3. After removal of 5 bases from V and 6 bases from J, the junction contained 6 bases not matched to a gene. The germline V gene has CDR1 SNHLY and CDR2 FYNNEI. Here the CDR3 reads CASSRDRGDHGYTF. The CDR3 bases are TGTGCCAGCAGTAGGGACAGGGGCGACCATGGCTACACCTTC. Full variable domain (missing parts from reference TRBV2 and TRBJ1-2): EPEVTQTPSHQVTQMGQEVILRCVPISNHLYFYWYRQILGQKVEFLVSFYNNEISEKSEIFDDQFSVERPDGSNFTLKIRSTKLEDSAMYFCASSRDRGDHGYTFGSGTRLTVV.

This clone was counted between two and nine times. The gene calls are TRBV6-5 and TRBJ1-1; tentatively, D is TRBD1 (5 bases). Per the germline V gene, CDR1 is MNHEY and CDR2 is SVGAGI. Trimming took off 2 bases at V and 1 base at J, with 5 bases between the two ends. The CDR3 totals 13 residues. The CDR3, as DNA: TGTGCCAGCAGTTACAGGGGGAACACTGAAGCTTTCTTT. Translation: CASSYRGNTEAFF.

The genes are TRBV27 and TRBJ2-2; D may be TRBD2 (5 bases). Germline V gives CDR1 MNHEY, CDR2 SMNVEV (reference sequence). V was pared by 0 bases and J by 7 bases, with 15 bases between. CDR3 size: 16 residues. The CDR3 here is CASSLSFPGSHGELFF. CDR3 in DNA: TGTGCCAGCAGTTTATCATTCCCGGGATCCCACGGGGAGCTGTTTTTT.

CDR3 DNA: TGTGCCAGCAGCTTATACCAGGCAACTAATGAAAAACTGTTTTTT. Amino acid sequence: CASSLYQATNEKLFF. The chain joins TRBV7-9 to TRBJ1-4; D unclear. CDR3 length: 15 residues. V was trimmed by 2 bases and J by 0 bases, leaving 7 bases between them. CDR1 SEHNR and CDR2 FQNEAQ come from the germline V gene (reference sequence).

This clone was recorded only once. This chain links TRBV18 with TRBJ1-1; a weak D match, TRBD1 (5 bases). V was trimmed by 2 bases and J by 4 bases, leaving 14 bases between them. Germline CDR1 is KGHSH and CDR2 is LQKENI. The CDR3 totals 15 residues. The CDR3 bases are TGTGCCAGCTCACCAAGGGGTTGGGTTGGCACTGAAGCTTTCTTT. This translates into CASSPRGWVGTEAFF.

The genes are TRBV4-1 and TRBJ1-6; 10 bases line up with TRBD1. The V gene's germline CDR1 is MGHRA and CDR2 YSYEKL. With 0 bases clipped from V and 11 bases from J, the junction kept 4 bases outside the gene matches. The CDR3 sequence is 15 residues long. This CDR3 is CASSQDGQGGTPLHF. For the CDR3, the DNA is TGCGCCAGCAGCCAAGATGGACAGGGGGGGACACCCCTCCACTTT.